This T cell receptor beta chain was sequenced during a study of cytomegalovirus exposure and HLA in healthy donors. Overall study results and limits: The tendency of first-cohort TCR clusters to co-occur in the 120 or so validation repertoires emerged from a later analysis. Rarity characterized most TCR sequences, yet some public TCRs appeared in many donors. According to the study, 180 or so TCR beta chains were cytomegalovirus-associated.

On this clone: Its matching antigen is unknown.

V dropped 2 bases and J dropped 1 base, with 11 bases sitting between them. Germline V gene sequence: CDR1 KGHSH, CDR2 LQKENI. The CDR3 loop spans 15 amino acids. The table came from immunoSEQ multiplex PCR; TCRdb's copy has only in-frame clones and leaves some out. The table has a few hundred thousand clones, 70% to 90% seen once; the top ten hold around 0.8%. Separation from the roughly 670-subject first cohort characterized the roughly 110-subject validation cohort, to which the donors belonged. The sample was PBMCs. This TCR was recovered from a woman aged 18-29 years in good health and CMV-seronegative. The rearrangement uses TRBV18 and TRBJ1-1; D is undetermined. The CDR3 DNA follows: TGTGCCAGCTCACCAAGCAGCGCCCAGAACACTGAAGCTTTCTTT. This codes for CASSPSSAQNTEAFF.